The 27 T cell receptor beta chains below were found in one sample sequenced in a study of T cells in Graves' hyperthyroidism and ophthalmopathy. TCR beta CDR3 regions were amplified from RNA transcripts. First-round RT-PCR with HTBI primers amplified the TCR CDR3 region. TCRdb re-called the multiplex PCR reads with MiXCR, one entry per CDR3 protein. The sample lists a few hundred thousand distinct CDR3 sequences; roughly a fifth were seen once. Sample: blood. The receptors were sampled from a woman aged 50 to 60 with Graves' hyperthyroidism.

This clonotype was seen ten or more times. This chain links TRBV5-8 with TRBJ1-2, with D possibly matching TRBD1 (6 bases). Between the trimmed V and J ends, which lost 0 bases and 4 bases, there was a span of 19 bases. Germline V gives CDR1 SGHTS, CDR2 YDEGEE. This CDR3 spans 17 amino acids. CDR3 coding DNA: TGTGCCAGCAGCTTGGGGGGAGTCGGGGGCCTGAGCTATGGCTACACCTTC. Translating gives CASSLGGVGGLSYGYTF. Filled out from reference TRBV5-8 and TRBJ1-2, the complete variable domain reads EAGVTQSPTHLIKTRGQQATLRCSPISGHTSVYWYQQALGLGLQFLLWYDEGEERNRGNFPPRFSGRQFPNYSSELNVNALELEDSALYLCASSLGGVGGLSYGYTFGSGTRLTVV.

This clonotype occurred a few times. The V call is TRBV5-1, the J call TRBJ1-2; 7 nucleotides align to TRBD1. With 4 bases clipped from V and 0 bases from J, the junction kept 6 bases outside the gene matches. Germline lookup yields CDR1 SGHRS and CDR2 YFSETQ. The CDR3 consists of 15 residues. CDR3 nucleotides: TGCGCCAGCAGCGACAGGGAAGGTTCTAACTATGGCTACACCTTC. It specifies CASSDREGSNYGYTF.

At least ten counts were recorded for this clonotype. The chain couples TRBV3-1 to TRBJ2-5; D gene unclear. V was shortened by 8 bases and J by 1 base, with 14 bases between the two germline ends. Germline CDR1 and CDR2: LGHDT and YNNKEL (reference sequence). The length of the CDR3 is 14 residues. The CDR3 reads CASLNSDSQETQYF. The CDR3 nucleotides are TGTGCCAGCCTAAACTCTGACTCCCAAGAGACCCAGTACTTC.

This clonotype was recorded many times. The rearrangement joins TRBV30 to TRBJ2-3, with TRBD1 identical over 8 bases. This CDR3 spans 15 amino acids. V shed 0 bases and J 4 bases; nucleotides not matched to a gene: 6. Germline lookup yields CDR1 GTSNPN and CDR2 SVGIG (reference sequence). In DNA form, the CDR3 reads TGTGCCTGGAGTGTACGACAGGGGTTTTCAGATACGCAGTATTTT. Translation: CAWSVRQGFSDTQYF.

The J gene is TRBJ1-3, the V gene TRBV28, with a weak D call TRBD1 (5 bases). The CDR3 is made up of 16 amino acids. The V end was cut by 3 bases, the J end by 2 bases, with 14 bases between. Germline V gene sequence: CDR1 MDHEN, CDR2 SYDVKM. CDR3 loop: CASSFQGAATGNTIYF. CDR3 sequence (DNA): TGTGCCAGCAGTTTCCAGGGCGCAGCAACTGGAAACACCATATATTTT.

In this sample, this clonotype turned up many times. The gene calls are TRBV27 and TRBJ1-1; D ambiguous. V lost 2 bases and J lost 3, with 16 bases in between. CDR3 length: 16 residues. Looked up from germline, CDR1 is MNHEY and CDR2 is SMNVEV (reference sequence). The CDR3 loop is CASSLATHLWDTEAFF. The CDR3 nucleotides read TGTGCCAGCAGTTTAGCGACACACCTCTGGGACACTGAAGCTTTCTTT.

The V gene is TRBV7-9, the J gene TRBJ1-5, with 8 bases fitting TRBD1. Germline values: CDR1 SEHNR, CDR2 FQNEAQ (reference sequence). The CDR3 covers 15 residues. V was pared by 5 bases and J by 3 bases, with 6 bases of the junction left unmatched. In DNA form, the CDR3 reads TGTGCCAGCAGCGCGGGACAGGATTACAATCAGCCCCAGCATTTT. It translates to CASSAGQDYNQPQHF.

This clonotype was observed a few times. A read error may account for a junction end that differs from germline. V usage is TRBV5-1 and J usage is TRBJ2-7; 8 nucleotides agree with TRBD2. The length of the CDR3 is 14 residues. CDR1 is SGHRS and CDR2 is YFSETQ in the germline V gene. The CDR3 sequence: CASSLAGLVYEQYF. CDR3 coding DNA: TGTGCCAGCAGCTTGGCGGGACTAGTCTACGAGCAGTACTTC.

The chain joins TRBV12-3 or TRBV12-4 to TRBJ1-1; tentatively, D is TRBD1 (6 bases). Trimming shortened V by 6 bases and J by 4 bases, and 12 bases separated the two germline ends. The CDR3 runs 13 residues. The CDR3 sequence: CASSPGAGTEAFF. In DNA, the CDR3 is TGTGCCAGCAGCCCAGGGGCGGGCACTGAAGCTTTCTTT.

This clonotype was observed at least ten times. The CDR3 bases are TGTGCCAGCAGAGGGGGGGTTATAGATATGAGGACTGAAGCTTTCTTT. Its protein product is CASRGGVIDMRTEAFF. The V and J genes are TRBV6-1 and TRBJ1-1; the D gene is possibly TRBD1 (6 bases). This CDR3 has 16 residues. V gave up 6 bases and J gave up 5 bases, with 22 bases separating them. Germline lookup yields CDR1 MNHNS and CDR2 SASEGT.

Ten or more counts support this clonotype. The rearrangement links TRBV19 to TRBJ2-1; the D gene is possibly TRBD1 (6 bases). The length of the CDR3 is 15 residues. Deletions cut 7 bases from V and 2 bases from J, with 15 bases between. The germline CDR1 and CDR2 sequences are LNHDA and SQIVND (reference sequence). The CDR3 reads CASIRRGGTYNEQFF. In DNA, the CDR3 is TGTGCCAGTATTCGCAGGGGCGGAACCTACAATGAGCAGTTCTTC.

This clonotype was seen at least ten times. J is TRBJ2-4 and V is TRBV2, with D perhaps matching TRBD1 (6 bases). The CDR3 length is 14 residues. Germline CDR1 and CDR2: SNHLY and FYNNEI. The V end lost 4 bases, the J end lost 6 bases, and 13 bases lay between the germline ends. The CDR3 protein is CASSGRGGTNIQYF. In nucleotides, the CDR3 is TGTGCCAGCAGTGGGAGAGGGGGAACAAACATTCAGTACTTC.

This clonotype turned up a few times. At one end the junction does not follow the germline gene, possibly because of a read error. The J gene is TRBJ2-2, the V gene TRBV2; the D call may be TRBD1 or TRBD2 (6 bases each). CDR1 and CDR2 (germline): SNHLY, FYNNEI. This CDR3 has 14 amino acids. CDR3 sequence reads: CASRDRGTTGELLF. The DNA for the CDR3 is TGTGCCAGTAGGGACCGCGGGACAACCGGGGAGCTGCTTTTT. Supplemented by reference TRBV2 and TRBJ2-2, the full variable domain reads EPEVTQTPSHQVTQMGQEVILRCVPISNHLYFYWYRQILGQKVEFLVSFYNNEISEKSEIFDDQFSVERPDGSNFTLKIRSTKLEDSAMYFCASRDRGTTGELLFGEGSRLTVL.

The chain links TRBV13 to TRBJ1-4, with a tentative D call TRBD1 (6 bases). This CDR3 contains 15 residues. Trimming shortened V by 2 bases and J by 5 bases, and 12 bases separated the two germline ends. The germline V gene encodes CDR1 PRHDT and CDR2 FYEKMQ (reference sequence). In nucleotides, the CDR3 is TGTGCCAGCAGCTTACTTGGCCAGGGGAATGAAAAACTGTTTTTT. This encodes CASSLLGQGNEKLFF.

This clonotype has more than one count but fewer than ten. The chain recombines TRBV7-2 with TRBJ2-7; a weak D match, TRBD2 (5 bases). CDR1 is SGHTA and CDR2 is FQGNSA in the germline V gene. The germline V and J ends were trimmed by 4 bases and 4 bases, with 11 bases remaining between them. The CDR3 is 13 residues long. The CDR3 sequence is CASSSPTTYEQYF. The CDR3 DNA reads as TGTGCCAGCAGCTCCCCGACTACGTACGAGCAGTACTTC.

The rearrangement uses TRBV20-1 and TRBJ2-7; TRBD2 matches 9 bases. Germline V gene lookup returns CDR1 DFQATT and CDR2 SNEGSKA (reference sequence). Trimming cost V 5 bases and J 6 bases; bases outside gene matches: 11. The CDR3 totals 14 residues. DNA for the CDR3: TGCAGTGCTTCGAGTGTGCGGGAGGGCGGCGAGCAGTACTTC. Residues: CSASSVREGGEQYF.

This clonotype was detected many times. This chain links TRBV20-1 with TRBJ2-5, with D tentatively TRBD2 (5 bases). Germline lookup yields CDR1 DFQATT and CDR2 SNEGSKA (reference sequence). The V gene lost 3 bases and the J gene lost 8 bases, with 16 bases spanning the gap. The CDR3 contains 13 residues. CDR3 in amino acids: CSASLPAGGTQYF. As DNA, the CDR3 is TGCAGTGCTAGTCTACCTGCAGGAGGCACCCAGTACTTC.

This clonotype was counted many times. This chain uses TRBV20-1 with TRBJ1-5; the D is unclear. Trimming left V 0 bases short and J 6 bases short, with 15 bases between. Germline CDR1 and CDR2: DFQATT and SNEGSKA (reference sequence). There are 15 residues in the CDR3. The CDR3: CSARDQQSLGQPQHF. CDR3 bases: TGCAGTGCTAGAGATCAACAGTCCTTAGGTCAGCCCCAGCATTTT.

The chain joins TRBV27 to TRBJ2-7, with D possibly being TRBD1 (5 bases). The CDR3 has 16 amino acids. Germline V gene lookup returns CDR1 MNHEY and CDR2 SMNVEV (reference sequence). The V end was cut by 6 bases, the J end by 4 bases, with 22 bases between. DNA of the CDR3: TGTGCCAGCAGCCAACCGGTGTCAGGGAAACAATACGAGCAGTACTTC. This translates into CASSQPVSGKQYEQYF.

This clonotype was counted a few times. This rearrangement joins TRBV7-3 to TRBJ2-1; D is unresolved. Per germline, CDR1 SGHTA and CDR2 FQGTGA. The CDR3 runs to 11 residues. Trimming removed 3 bases at V and 6 bases at J, with 3 bases between. The chain's CDR3 is CASSFPNEQFF. CDR3 nucleotides: TGTGCCAGCAGCTTCCCCAATGAGCAGTTCTTC.

This clonotype occurred many times. The V gene is TRBV29-1, the J gene TRBJ2-5; 8 nucleotides agree with TRBD1. Germline assignment: CDR1 SQVTM and CDR2 ANQGSEA. Trimming cost V 1 base and J 7 bases; bases outside gene matches: 5. The length of the CDR3 is 13 residues. This chain's CDR3 is CSVEGQGTGTQYF. The CDR3 DNA reads TGCAGCGTTGAAGGACAGGGGACAGGGACCCAGTACTTC.

This clonotype showed up just once. This chain links TRBV5-6 with TRBJ2-1, with a possible D match to TRBD2 (6 bases). Trimming pared 9 bases from V and 8 bases from J, leaving 12 bases between. Germline lookup yields CDR1 SGHDT and CDR2 YYEEEE. CDR3 length equals 11 residues. In DNA, the CDR3 is TGTGCCACCTCCACGGGGGATGAGCAGTTCTTC. Translation: CATSTGDEQFF.

In this sample, this clonotype turned up a few times. V gene TRBV2 combines with J gene TRBJ2-3; a weak D match, TRBD2 (7 bases). Germline V CDR1 and CDR2: SNHLY, FYNNEI. With 7 bases removed from V and 0 bases from J, the gap between germline ends came to 20 bases. CDR3 length: 17 amino acids. As DNA, the CDR3 is TGTGCCAGCACCCCAAGGAGGCGGGGGCCTAGCACAGATACGCAGTATTTT. It translates to CASTPRRRGPSTDTQYF.

This clonotype came up many times. The J gene is TRBJ1-3, the V gene TRBV3-1, with D unclear. Deletions cut 4 bases from V and 0 bases from J, with 16 bases between. Germline CDR1 is LGHDT and CDR2 is YNNKEL (reference sequence). The CDR3 length is 17 residues. The CDR3, as DNA: TGTGCCAGCAGCCGGTATTGGGCGGACGGCTCTGGAAACACCATATATTTT. This codes for CASSRYWADGSGNTIYF.

The table lists this clonotype with many counts. The chain is built from TRBV6-5 and TRBJ2-7; TRBD2 matches at 13 bases. The CDR3 loop spans 16 amino acids. V was clipped by 5 bases and J by 1 base; unmatched bases: 5. Germline V gene data show CDR1 as MNHEY and CDR2 as SVGAGI. CDR3 sequence (DNA): TGTGCCAGCAGTCCTGGACTAGCGGGAGTATCCTACGAGCAGTACTTC. The encoded protein is CASSPGLAGVSYEQYF.

This clonotype was detected ten times or more. The chain links TRBV13 to TRBJ1-4, with D unresolved. Trimming removed 4 bases at V and 7 bases at J, with 10 bases between. This CDR3 comprises 13 residues. Per the germline V gene, CDR1 is PRHDT and CDR2 is FYEKMQ (reference sequence). CDR3 nucleotide sequence: TGTGCCAGCAGCTCCCATCCAGGTGAAAAACTGTTTTTT. Amino acid sequence: CASSSHPGEKLFF.

J is TRBJ2-5 and V is TRBV2; D gene ambiguous. Trimming pared 4 bases from V and 1 base from J, leaving 4 bases between. CDR3 size: 12 residues. Germline assignment: CDR1 SNHLY and CDR2 FYNNEI. The DNA of the CDR3 is TGTGCCAGCAGTGCCGGCCAAGAGACCCAGTACTTC. It encodes CASSAGQETQYF.